The following is a T cell receptor beta chain sequence with its context. Its target is unknown. CD4+CD45RO+CD25- cells were isolated as memory CD4+ T cells. Constant-region reverse primers amplified full-length variable regions, followed by semi-nested Nested Universal Primer A PCR. TCRdb re-analysed the 5' RACE reads in MiXCR, keeping a single row per CDR3 protein. Found here are around 50,000 distinct CDR3 sequences, around a quarter of them singletons; the top ten hold approximately 3.3%. The study, taken as a whole, reports: The larger-cohort validation was restricted to a single TCR beta V-J rearrangement rather than whole repertoires.

The germline CDR1 and CDR2 sequences are SGHTA and FQGNSA. There are 16 residues in the CDR3. V was clipped by 5 bases and J by 7 bases; unmatched bases: 10. What was sequenced was tumor-infiltrating memory CD4+ T cells sorted from the breast tumor. As for subset: memory CD4+ T cells, CD4+CD45RO+CD25-. The TCR sequence derives from a female donor with breast cancer. The chain joins TRBV7-2 to TRBJ1-6; 8 bases match TRBD1. The CDR3: CASSSAGTGTNSPLHF. CDR3 nucleotides: TGTGCCAGCAGCAGCGCCGGGACAGGAACGAATTCACCCCTCCACTTT.